Shown below are 22 T cell receptor beta chains from a single sample sequenced in a study of T cells in localized non-small cell lung cancer. Repertoires were generated with immunoSEQ multiplex PCR, while TCRdb's copy carries only in-frame clones and drops some. The table shows 25,000 to 35,000 clones, with about 80% occurring only once. Sequenced here: peripheral blood mononuclear cells, sampled before any cancer treatment. These receptors originate from a man between 40 and 70 years old with stage III lung adenocarcinoma.

V and J are TRBV2 and TRBJ2-1, with 7 bases lining up with TRBD2. V was pared by 5 bases and J by 4 bases, with 5 bases of the junction left unmatched. This CDR3 spans 14 amino acids. Germline CDR1 is SNHLY and CDR2 is FYNNEI. In nucleotides, the CDR3 is TGTGCCAGCAGTTTCCTAGCGGTATACAATGAGCAGTTCTTC. This codes for CASSFLAVYNEQFF. The full variable domain, in which reference TRBV2 and TRBJ2-1 provide the parts outside the CDR3, is EPEVTQTPSHQVTQMGQEVILRCVPISNHLYFYWYRQILGQKVEFLVSFYNNEISEKSEIFDDQFSVERPDGSNFTLKIRSTKLEDSAMYFCASSFLAVYNEQFFGPGTRLTVL.

The DNA of the CDR3 is TGCGCCAGCAGCTTGGCCGGTACAAGGTCGGGGAACACTGAAGCTTTCTTT. It encodes CASSLAGTRSGNTEAFF. The rearrangement joins TRBV5-1 to TRBJ1-1; no clear D. Germline CDR1 and CDR2: SGHRS and YFSETQ. There are 17 residues in the CDR3. Trimming shortened V by 0 bases and J by 1 base, and 16 bases separated the two germline ends.

The genes are TRBV20-1 and TRBJ2-1; D gene uncertain. CDR1 and CDR2 from the germline V gene are DFQATT and SNEGSKA (reference sequence). Trimming removed 4 bases at V and 7 bases at J, with 5 bases between. This CDR3 region has 10 residues. The CDR3 region has the DNA TGCAGTGCTAATCTAAATGAGCAGTTCTTC. This gives the protein CSANLNEQFF.

The chain is built from TRBV11-3 and TRBJ2-7, with a weak D call TRBD1 (6 bases). This CDR3 spans 15 amino acids. CDR1 is SGHNT and CDR2 is YENEEA in the germline V gene. The V gene lost 2 bases and the J gene lost 3 bases, with 14 bases spanning the gap. The chain's CDR3 is CASSLWAGARYEQYV. The CDR3 region has the DNA TGTGCCAGCAGCTTATGGGCAGGGGCGCGCTACGAGCAGTACGTC.

The rearrangement links TRBV15 to TRBJ2-1; D is unclear. The CDR3 is made up of 15 amino acids. V dropped 0 bases and J dropped 5 bases, with 11 bases sitting between them. Germline V lookup: CDR1 LNHNV, CDR2 YYDKDF (reference sequence). CDR3 nucleotide sequence: TGTGCCACCAGCAGAGATTCGGGCCGAGACAATGAGCAGTTCTTC. Translating gives CATSRDSGRDNEQFF.

This chain joins TRBV19 and TRBJ2-5; unclear D gene. This CDR3 spans 15 amino acids. Germline V gives CDR1 LNHDA, CDR2 SQIVND (reference sequence). V gave up 3 bases and J gave up 0 bases, with 11 bases separating them. CDR3 region: CASSIHRGYQETQYF. Here the CDR3 DNA reads TGTGCCAGTAGTATCCACCGCGGATACCAAGAGACCCAGTACTTC. Variable domain in full (rest from reference TRBV19 and TRBJ2-5): DGGITQSPKYLFRKEGQNVTLSCEQNLNHDAMYWYRQDPGQGLRLIYYSQIVNDFQKGDIAEGYSVSREKKESFPLTVTSAQKNPTAFYLCASSIHRGYQETQYFGPGTRLLVL.

This clone was recorded a few times. The chain uses TRBV30 and TRBJ1-5; 10 nucleotides match TRBD1. The CDR3 runs to 16 residues. After removal of 0 bases from V and 5 bases from J, the junction contained 7 bases not matched to a gene. Looked up from germline, CDR1 is GTSNPN and CDR2 is SVGIG (reference sequence). The CDR3 region is CAWSVKGQGSYQPQHF. CDR3 DNA sequence: TGTGCCTGGAGTGTGAAGGGACAGGGGAGCTATCAGCCCCAGCATTTT.

This chain joins TRBV5-1 and TRBJ2-3; 8 bases align to TRBD2. The CDR3 is 14 amino acids. Germline CDR1 reads SGHRS; CDR2 reads YFSETQ. After removal of 7 bases from V and 0 bases from J, the junction contained 4 bases not matched to a gene. The DNA for the CDR3 is TGCGCCAGCTGGTCGGGGGGGAGCACAGATACGCAGTATTTT. As protein: CASWSGGSTDTQYF. The full variable domain, with the rest looked up from reference TRBV5-1 and TRBJ2-3, is KAGVTQTPRYLIKTRGQQVTLSCSPISGHRSVSWYQQTPGQGLQFLFEYFSETQRNKGNFPGRFSGRQFSNSRSEMNVSTLELGDSALYLCASWSGGSTDTQYFGPGTRLTVL.

This clone appeared a few times. V is TRBV9 and J is TRBJ1-5, with 7 positions matching TRBD1. Germline CDR1 and CDR2: SGDLS and YYNGEE. The CDR3 totals 14 residues. The junction had 5 bases not matched to a gene; V was cut back by 2 bases and J by 6 bases. The CDR3 here is CASSVTGTAQPQHF. The CDR3, as DNA: TGTGCCAGCAGCGTTACTGGGACAGCTCAGCCCCAGCATTTT.

The CDR3 loop reads CASSFVGQGDRRYTF. Written as DNA, the CDR3 is TGTGCCAGTAGTTTCGTGGGGCAGGGCGACCGGCGCTACACCTTC. The V call is TRBV19, the J call TRBJ1-2; D perhaps matches TRBD1 (5 bases). Germline CDR1 is LNHDA and CDR2 is SQIVND (reference sequence). Trimming took off 5 bases at V and 9 bases at J, with 22 bases between the two ends. This CDR3 has 15 residues.

The V and J genes are TRBV2 and TRBJ2-3; tentative D call: TRBD1 (5 bases). The germline V and J ends were trimmed by 5 bases and 1 base, with 10 bases remaining between them. Germline lookup yields CDR1 SNHLY and CDR2 FYNNEI. The CDR3 has 14 amino acids. Written as DNA, the CDR3 is TGTGCCAGCAGTACAAACAGGCGCACAGATACGCAGTATTTT. It encodes CASSTNRRTDTQYF.

This clone occurred once. This chain joins TRBV11-2 and TRBJ1-5; 7 bases agree with TRBD1. CDR1 and CDR2 (germline): SGHAT, FQNNGV. The trim removed 5 bases at V and 3 bases at J, leaving 4 bases unmatched. CDR3 size: 14 residues. CDR3 region: CASSTTGANQPQHF. The CDR3 DNA is TGTGCCAGCAGCACCACAGGGGCCAATCAGCCCCAGCATTTT.

This chain links TRBV6-1 with TRBJ1-6; 10 bases map to TRBD1. V lost 6 bases, J lost 10 bases, and 9 bases stayed unmatched. The CDR3 loop spans 15 amino acids. CDR1 is MNHNS and CDR2 is SASEGT in the germline V gene. The CDR3: CASSPGTGVRSPLHF. In DNA form, the CDR3 reads TGTGCCAGCAGCCCCGGGACAGGGGTACGGTCACCCCTCCACTTT.

As to this clone: Other DNA sequences from this sample encode an identical CDR3 as well. The chain is built from TRBV6-1 and TRBJ2-3; TRBD2 aligns across 12 bases. V shed 2 bases, J shed 4 bases, and the junction held 1 base outside the gene matches. This CDR3 spans 15 amino acids. The germline V gene has CDR1 MNHNS and CDR2 SASEGT. CDR3 bases: TGTGCCAGCAGTGAACTAGCGGGGGGGCCAGATACGCAGTATTTT. Residues: CASSELAGGPDTQYF.

V is TRBV10-3 and J is TRBJ1-1; no firm D call. Germline lookup yields CDR1 ENHRY and CDR2 SYGVKD. The V and J ends lost 4 bases and 1 base respectively, with 4 bases between them. This CDR3 has 12 amino acids. CDR3 residues: CAISVGNTEAFF. The CDR3 coding sequence is TGTGCCATCAGTGTGGGGAACACTGAAGCTTTCTTT.

CDR3 sequence (DNA): TGTGCCACCAGCAGAGAGGGACAGGGGGCTGGCAAAAACATTCAGTACTTC. Protein product: CATSREGQGAGKNIQYF. This chain uses TRBV15 with TRBJ2-4; 12 bases fit TRBD1. Trimming at V came to 0 bases and at J to 3 bases, leaving 3 bases not matched to a gene. The CDR3 has 17 residues. CDR1 is LNHNV and CDR2 is YYDKDF in the germline V gene (reference sequence).

CDR3 sequence: CATTRGPTDTQYF. The CDR3 nucleotides are TGTGCCACCACTCGGGGGCCCACAGATACGCAGTATTTT. The chain combines TRBV10-3 with TRBJ2-3; D tentatively reads TRBD1 or TRBD2 (6 bases each). From germline, CDR1 is ENHRY and CDR2 SYGVKD. The CDR3 runs 13 residues. Trimming took 10 bases from V and 2 from J, leaving 13 bases between them.

The CDR3 region is CASSLGARNYGYTF. CDR3 nucleotides: TGTGCCAGCAGCTTGGGGGCCCGAAACTATGGCTACACCTTC. The genes are TRBV5-6 and TRBJ1-2; no reliable D call. Germline CDR1 SGHDT, CDR2 YYEEEE. V lost 0 bases and J 2 bases, leaving 8 bases between the germline ends. This CDR3 is built from 14 residues.

The chain couples TRBV6-6 to TRBJ1-1; 7 bases are shared with TRBD1. The junction had 9 bases not matched to a gene; V was cut back by 6 bases and J by 5 bases. The CDR3 is 14 amino acids. Per germline, CDR1 MNHNY and CDR2 SVGAGI (reference sequence). Here the CDR3 reads CASRPTSQGTEAFF. The CDR3 region has the DNA TGTGCCAGCAGACCCACTTCACAGGGGACTGAAGCTTTCTTT.

The chain recombines TRBV6-1 with TRBJ1-1; TRBD1 aligns across 8 bases. The germline gives CDR1 MNHNS, CDR2 SASEGT. With V trimmed by 8 bases and J by 6 bases, 14 bases remained unmatched. The CDR3 spans 15 residues. The CDR3 nucleotides are TGTGCCAGCTCAGAGCCGTCTTCGGGACAGGCTGAAGCTTTCTTT. It yields the protein CASSEPSSGQAEAFF.

The chain joins TRBV19 to TRBJ1-3; a weak D match, TRBD1 (5 bases). V gave up 2 bases and J gave up 0 bases, with 11 bases separating them. The CDR3 length is 16 residues. CDR1 is LNHDA and CDR2 is SQIVND in the germline V gene (reference sequence). CDR3 sequence: CASSIRGGISGNTIYF. In DNA form, the CDR3 reads TGTGCCAGTAGTATAAGGGGAGGCATCTCTGGAAACACCATATATTTT. The variable domain in full, with the rest retrieved from reference TRBV19 and TRBJ1-3, is DGGITQSPKYLFRKEGQNVTLSCEQNLNHDAMYWYRQDPGQGLRLIYYSQIVNDFQKGDIAEGYSVSREKKESFPLTVTSAQKNPTAFYLCASSIRGGISGNTIYFGEGSWLTVV.

This chain connects TRBV5-1 to TRBJ2-6, with D perhaps matching TRBD1 (6 bases). CDR1 and CDR2 (germline): SGHRS, YFSETQ. The CDR3 is 16 residues long. The V gene lost 7 bases and the J gene lost 0 bases, with 14 bases spanning the gap. In DNA, the CDR3 is TGCGCCAGCGGTGAGACAGGAAGCTCTGGGGCCAACGTCCTGACTTTC. Encoded protein: CASGETGSSGANVLTF.